The TCR beta chain described here comes from a study of blood T cells in healthy people across ages. This clonotype has more than one count but fewer than ten. J lost 7 bases, V lost 5 bases, and 4 bases had no gene match. Per germline, CDR1 SGHNT and CDR2 YYREEE (reference sequence). This CDR3 has 13 amino acids. Primers used in a second PCR of about 7 to 12 cycles were a sample-barcoded 5' primer and a J-beta primer mix. Every individual sample yielded 2.5 million or more paired-end reads (each containing CDR3). TCRdb re-called the 5' RACE reads through MiXCR, storing one row per CDR3 protein. The data hold 650,000 to 1,000,000 distinct CDR3 sequences, with 35% to 40% observed a single time.

The V and J genes are TRBV5-4 and TRBJ2-1; 9 nucleotides align to TRBD1. The sample consisted of blood. The clonotype originates from a man aged 18 to 29 in good health. Here the CDR3 DNA reads TGTGCCAGCAGGATACAGGGGGCGAATGAGCAGTTCTTC. Amino acids: CASRIQGANEQFF.